This section outlines one T cell receptor (beta chain) sequence together with its context. These data originate in a study of cytomegalovirus exposure and HLA in healthy donors. PCR primers comprised 60 Vbeta and 13 Jbeta primers. Data came from immunoSEQ multiplex PCR; TCRdb stores just in-frame clones and leaves some out. This table holds 95,000 to 150,000 clones, 77% found once. Germline V gives CDR1 MDHEN, CDR2 SYDVKM. The CDR3 is 17 amino acids. V lost 8 bases, J lost 0 bases, and 13 bases stayed unmatched. The clonotype was recovered from a human donor in good health. Sequenced material: PBMCs. The rearrangement uses TRBV28 and TRBJ2-1; 7 positions agree with TRBD1. CDR3: CASSLGGALSSYNEQFF. The CDR3 DNA is TGTGCCAGCTCTTTAGGGGGCGCACTTAGCTCCTACAATGAGCAGTTCTTC.